These T cell receptor beta chains were read from a single sample in a study of blood T cells in healthy people across ages. TCRdb recomputed calls from the 5' RACE reads with MiXCR, one row per CDR3 protein. The table has approximately 1,700,000 distinct CDR3 sequences, around 42% seen once. Sequenced sample: blood. Receptor source: a human donor in good health. The CDR3 runs from the conserved cysteine through the conserved F or W. Fields, in order: D gene, clone size, J gene, V gene, CDR3 DNA, CDR3 protein. The D gene is left open where the match is weak. The size of a clone is reported for some rows only, either as once, few or many, or as a class for expanded clones.

. | few | TRBJ2-3 | TRBV11-1 | TGTGCCAGCAGCTTAGATGGGCGGTACTCAGATACGCAGTATTTT | CASSLDGRYSDTQYF
TRBD2 | many | TRBJ2-3 | TRBV24-1 | TGTGCCACCAGTGATTTCGCTAGCGGGGGTTCAGATACGCAGTATTTT | CATSDFASGGSDTQYF
TRBD2 | . | TRBJ2-1 | TRBV5-1 | TGCGCCAGCAGTCGCTCCGGGACTAGCGGGGCCAATGAGCAGTTCTTC | CASSRSGTSGANEQFF
. | few | TRBJ2-7 | TRBV4-2 | TGTGCCAGCAGCCAAGAACAGAAGCGAGTAAATCCCTACGAGCAGTACTTC | CASSQEQKRVNPYEQYF
. | . | TRBJ2-7 | TRBV20-1 | TGCAGTGCTAGAGACCTGACAGAAAGTGTCTACGAGCAGTACTTC | CSARDLTESVYEQYF
. | few | TRBJ1-2 | TRBV20-1 | TGCAGTGCTAATAAAGACTCACTCTTCGGCTACACCTTC | CSANKDSLFGYTF
. | many | TRBJ2-3 | TRBV7-9 | TGTGCCAGCAGCTCTACAGGTCCCACAGATACGCAGTATTTT | CASSSTGPTDTQYF
. | few | TRBJ1-2 | TRBV29-1 | TGCAGCGACGGGGGAGACTATGGCTACACCTTC | CSDGGDYGYTF
. | . | TRBJ1-2 | TRBV7-9 | TGTGCCAGCAGCTTAGCCACAGGGTCGGGACTGGGAGGCTACACCTTC | CASSLATGSGLGGYTF
. | few | TRBJ2-1 | TRBV21-1 | TGTGCCAGCAGCAACCTCACCAGGGGACAGAGCTACAATGAGCAGTTCTTC | CASSNLTRGQSYNEQFF
. | . | TRBJ2-7 | TRBV2 | TGTGCCAGCATTGTGAGCTACGAGCAGTACTTC | CASIVSYEQYF
TRBD2 | . | TRBJ2-2 | TRBV2 | TGTGCCAGCAGTCAAAGGGGACTAGCGGGGGGGAAGAACACCGGGGAGCTGTTTTTT | CASSQRGLAGGKNTGELFF
. | few | TRBJ2-2 | TRBV7-2 | TGTGCCAGCAGCTTTCTCTTTCCCGGGGAGCTGTTTTTT | CASSFLFPGELFF
. | . | TRBJ1-2 | TRBV4-1 | TGCGCCAGTAGCCAAGTTTCTTATCGTGGCTACACCTTC | CASSQVSYRGYTF
TRBD2 | few | TRBJ2-7 | TRBV20-1 | TGCAGTGCTAGGTCGATACTAGCGGGGGGGCCCTACTACGAGCAGTACTTC | CSARSILAGGPYYEQYF
. | . | TRBJ2-6 | TRBV15 | TGTGCCACCAGCAGAGATCAGGGGGCCAACGTCCTGACTTTC | CATSRDQGANVLTF
TRBD2 | . | TRBJ2-1 | TRBV5-1 | TGCGCCAGCAGGGTAGTCGGGGGGGCCTATGGAAATGAGCAGTTCTTC | CASRVVGGAYGNEQFF
. | few | TRBJ2-1 | TRBV27 | TGTGCCAGCAGTTTACAGGGAAGTAGATACAATGAGCAGTTCTTC | CASSLQGSRYNEQFF
. | few | TRBJ1-4 | TRBV27 | TGTGCCAGCCGGGACGGAGTTAATGAAAAACTGTTTTTT | CASRDGVNEKLFF
. | few | TRBJ1-1 | TRBV15 | TGTGCCACCAGCAGAGATTCAGGGAGAGCTTTCTTT | CATSRDSGRAFF
TRBD1 | . | TRBJ2-7 | TRBV11-2 | TGTGCCAGCAGCCCGAGTGGACAGGGGCCGGGGGAGCAGTACTTC | CASSPSGQGPGEQYF
. | . | TRBJ2-1 | TRBV20-1 | TGCAGTGCTGCTCGGCTTCAATTAGACAATGAGCAGTTCTTC | CSAARLQLDNEQFF
. | . | TRBJ2-5 | TRBV9 | TGTGCCAGCAGCGCCGGAGGGATCCAAGAGACCCAGTACTTC | CASSAGGIQETQYF
. | few | TRBJ2-7 | TRBV6-2/TRBV6-3 | TGTGCCACCTCCCGACCCAATCACCACGAGCAGTACTTC | CATSRPNHHEQYF